The T cell receptor (beta chain) under discussion was sequenced for a study of T cells after posttransplantation cyclophosphamide. The table came from immunoSEQ multiplex PCR; TCRdb's copy has only in-frame clones and leaves some out. This table holds 15,000 or so clones, 60% to 80% found once. Busulfan-fludarabine conditioning, marrow transplant, and cyclophosphamide on days +3 and +4 were administered. Germline V gene data show CDR1 as MNHEY and CDR2 as SMNVEV (reference sequence). The CDR3 spans 18 residues. V lost 6 bases to trimming and J lost 2 bases, with 25 bases between them. Material: CD8+ T cells sorted from PBMCs, obtained roughly 250 weeks after a stem cell transplant with posttransplant cyclophosphamide. The chain uses TRBV27 and TRBJ2-5; D may be TRBD1 (6 bases). The sequence was collected from a female patient in her thirties or forties who received an allogeneic stem cell transplant from a related donor, was CMV-positive, and had no GVHD. The graft donor may have given rise to some T cells. The CDR3 region is CASSPRRWTEEGQETQYF. The CDR3 nucleotides read TGTGCCAGCAGCCCGAGGAGGTGGACAGAAGAAGGGCAAGAGACCCAGTACTTC.